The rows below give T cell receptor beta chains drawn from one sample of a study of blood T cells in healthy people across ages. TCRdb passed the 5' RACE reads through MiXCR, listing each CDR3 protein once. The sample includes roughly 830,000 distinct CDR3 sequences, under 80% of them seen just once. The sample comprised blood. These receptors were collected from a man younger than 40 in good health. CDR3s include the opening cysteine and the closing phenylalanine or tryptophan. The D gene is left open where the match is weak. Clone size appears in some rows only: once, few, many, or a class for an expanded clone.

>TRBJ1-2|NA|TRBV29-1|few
TGCAGCGTTGTTGGAAATGGCTATGGCTACACCTTC
CSVVGNGYGYTF
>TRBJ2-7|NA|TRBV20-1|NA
TGCAGTGCTAGAGCCCTCCCCCTCGTACGGGTTTACGAGCAGTACTTC
CSARALPLVRVYEQYF
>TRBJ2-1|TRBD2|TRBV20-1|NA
TGCAGTGCTCTTAGCGGGGGTGGCTCCTACAATGAGCAGTTCTTC
CSALSGGGSYNEQFF
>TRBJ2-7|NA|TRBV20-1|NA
TGCAGTGCTACCTGGACGAACCTAGCCTACGAGCAGTACTTC
CSATWTNLAYEQYF
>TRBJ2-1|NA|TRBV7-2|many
TGTGCCAGCAGCTTAGTAGTCAGCGACAATGAGCAGTTCTTC
CASSLVVSDNEQFF
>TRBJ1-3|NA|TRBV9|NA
TGTGCCAGCAGCGTATTTGACGGAACCGGCTCTGGAAACACCATATATTTT
CASSVFDGTGSGNTIYF
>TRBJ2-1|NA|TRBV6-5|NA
TGTGCCAGCAAACGAGGGGGTGAGCAGTTCTTC
CASKRGGEQFF
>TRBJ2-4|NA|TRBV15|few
TGTGCCACCAGCAGAGTGTCCCAAGGGGGAAACATTCAGTACTTC
CATSRVSQGGNIQYF
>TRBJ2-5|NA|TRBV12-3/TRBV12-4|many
TGTGCCAGCAGTTCCACGGAGACCCAGTACTTC
CASSSTETQYF
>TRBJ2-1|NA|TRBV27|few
TGTGCCAGCAGTTCGACTAGCAATGAGCAGTTCTTC
CASSSTSNEQFF
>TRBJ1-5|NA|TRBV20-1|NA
TGCAGTGCTAGAGGACAGGACAATCAGCCCCAGCATTTT
CSARGQDNQPQHF
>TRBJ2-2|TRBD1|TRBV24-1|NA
TGTGCCACCAGTGGCGGGGGACAGGGAGGAGACACCGGGGAGCTGTTTTTT
CATSGGGQGGDTGELFF
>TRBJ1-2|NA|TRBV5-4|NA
TGTGCCAGCAGCACGGACGTCACAGCGAGCTATGGCTACACCTTC
CASSTDVTASYGYTF
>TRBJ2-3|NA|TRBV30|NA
TGTGCCTGGAGTCTGGCGGCTAGCACAGATACGCAGTATTTT
CAWSLAASTDTQYF
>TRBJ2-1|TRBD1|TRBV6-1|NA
TGTGCCAGCAGTAAGGGGACAGTGGGTTTTTTCAATGAGCAGTTCTTC
CASSKGTVGFFNEQFF
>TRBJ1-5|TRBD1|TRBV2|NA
TGTGCCAGCGGAAGGACAGGCCGAACGGATCAGCCCCAGCATTTT
CASGRTGRTDQPQHF
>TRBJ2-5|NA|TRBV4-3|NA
TGCGCCAGCAGCCAAGGGGTGCTGCTGGCGGGGCAAGAGACCCAGTACTTC
CASSQGVLLAGQETQYF
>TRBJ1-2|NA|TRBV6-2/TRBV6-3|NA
TGTGCCAGCAGTGACAGAAGAACGACGGTCAGTTATAGGGGCTACACCTTC
CASSDRRTTVSYRGYTF
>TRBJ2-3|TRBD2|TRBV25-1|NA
TGTGCCAGCAGTAAATGGACTAGCGGGGACACAGATACGCAGTATTTT
CASSKWTSGDTDTQYF
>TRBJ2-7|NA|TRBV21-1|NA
TGTGCCAGCAGCAAAGAAGCGTTTCGGGACAGGGGTGACGAGCAGTACTTC
CASSKEAFRDRGDEQYF
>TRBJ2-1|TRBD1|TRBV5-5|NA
TGTGCCAGCAGCGCGCCGGGACAGTGGACCTCAAGCTCCTACAATGAGCAGTTCTTC
CASSAPGQWTSSSYNEQFF
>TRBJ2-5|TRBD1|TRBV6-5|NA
TGTGCCAGCAGTTACCTACAGGGGCCCCAAGAGACCCAGTACTTC
CASSYLQGPQETQYF
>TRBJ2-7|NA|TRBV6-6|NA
TGTGCCAGCAGTTACGGTGGACCTAAAATAGGGGAGCAGTACTTC
CASSYGGPKIGEQYF
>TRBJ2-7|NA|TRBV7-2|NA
TGTGCCAGCAGCCCCGGGACATTACTACGCGAGCAGTACTTC
CASSPGTLLREQYF
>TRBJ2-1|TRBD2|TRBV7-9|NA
TGTGCCAGCAGCTTCGTAGCGGGGGTCTACAATGAGCAGTTCTTC
CASSFVAGVYNEQFF
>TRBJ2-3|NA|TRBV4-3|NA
TGCGCCAGCAGCCAAAATCCCGGGGGGCTGAGCACAGATACGCAGTATTTT
CASSQNPGGLSTDTQYF
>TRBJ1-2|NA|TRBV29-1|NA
TGCGGCGTTGACGCTGACAGCAACTATGGCTACACCTTC
CGVDADSNYGYTF
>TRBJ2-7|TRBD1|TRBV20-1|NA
TGCAGTGCTTGGGACAGGGGGACCGACGAGCAGTACTTC
CSAWDRGTDEQYF
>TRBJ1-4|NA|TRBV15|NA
TGTGCCACCAGCAGAGTCCAGGGAGGGGAAAAACTGTTTTTT
CATSRVQGGEKLFF
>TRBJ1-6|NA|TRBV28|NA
TGTGCCAGCATAGGTCAGGTTTCACCCCCCCACTTT
CASIGQVSPPHF
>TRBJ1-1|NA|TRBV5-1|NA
TGCGCCAGCAGCTTGAGGGAGCAGGGCTCCGTGAACACTGAAGCTTTCTTT
CASSLREQGSVNTEAFF
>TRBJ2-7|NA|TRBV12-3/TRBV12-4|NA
TGTGCCAGCAGTCTGCAAGCATCCCCCGAGCAGTACTTC
CASSLQASPEQYF
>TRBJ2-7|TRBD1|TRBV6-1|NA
TGTGCCAGCAGTGGCCGCCCTGGACAGGGGCATCTCTACGAGCAGTACTTC
CASSGRPGQGHLYEQYF
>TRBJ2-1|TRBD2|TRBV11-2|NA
TGTGCCAGCAGCCAGGCGGGGGGGTATGAGCAGTTCTTC
CASSQAGGYEQFF
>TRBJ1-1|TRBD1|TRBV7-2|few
TGTGCCAGCAGCCGATCAGGACAGGGCACTGAAGCTTTCTTT
CASSRSGQGTEAFF
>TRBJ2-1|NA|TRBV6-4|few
TGTGCCAGCAGCCCGACGGTTGGCCCGGTGGAGCAGTTCTTC
CASSPTVGPVEQFF
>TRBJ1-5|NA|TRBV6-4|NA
TGTGCCAGCAGTGAAACGGGGGCGTCAGCCCAGCATTTT
CASSETGASAQHF
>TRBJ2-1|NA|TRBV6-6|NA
TGTGCCAGCGTCCAACAGAGCTCCTACAATGAGCAGTTCTTC
CASVQQSSYNEQFF
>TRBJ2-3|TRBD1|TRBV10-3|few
TGTGCCATCAGCGAGCGAGGGGACAGGGGGGATACGCAGTATTTT
CAISERGDRGDTQYF
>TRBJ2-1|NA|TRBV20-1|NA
TGCAGTGCTAGAGTCCCTCGGTGGGATGGTGGGATGTCCTACAATGAGCAGTTCTTC
CSARVPRWDGGMSYNEQFF
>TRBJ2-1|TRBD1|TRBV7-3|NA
TGTGCCAGCAGCTTAGAAGGGACAGCTAATGAGCAGTTCTTC
CASSLEGTANEQFF
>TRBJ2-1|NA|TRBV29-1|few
TGCAGCGGGCTAGCTAGTAATGAGCAGTTCTTC
CSGLASNEQFF